This TCR beta chain was documented in a study of identical twins. MiXCR, applied by TCRdb to the 5' RACE reads, yields one record per CDR3 protein. The sample carries fewer than 250,000 distinct CDR3 sequences, around a tenth recorded once. There are many counts of this clonotype. Per germline, CDR1 DFQATT and CDR2 SNEGSKA (reference sequence). CDR3 length: 16 residues. V shed 1 base, J shed 6 bases, and the junction held 6 bases outside the gene matches. All donors comprised healthy Caucasians. Sequencing was performed on memory (CD45RO+) T cells sorted from blood. The clonotype was recovered from a woman aged 18-30 years in good health. The J gene is TRBJ2-3, the V gene TRBV20-1; 14 positions match TRBD2. The CDR3 DNA reads as TGCAGTGCTAGAGGGGGGACTAGCGGGGGACGGGATACGCAGTATTTT. Translated: CSARGGTSGGRDTQYF.